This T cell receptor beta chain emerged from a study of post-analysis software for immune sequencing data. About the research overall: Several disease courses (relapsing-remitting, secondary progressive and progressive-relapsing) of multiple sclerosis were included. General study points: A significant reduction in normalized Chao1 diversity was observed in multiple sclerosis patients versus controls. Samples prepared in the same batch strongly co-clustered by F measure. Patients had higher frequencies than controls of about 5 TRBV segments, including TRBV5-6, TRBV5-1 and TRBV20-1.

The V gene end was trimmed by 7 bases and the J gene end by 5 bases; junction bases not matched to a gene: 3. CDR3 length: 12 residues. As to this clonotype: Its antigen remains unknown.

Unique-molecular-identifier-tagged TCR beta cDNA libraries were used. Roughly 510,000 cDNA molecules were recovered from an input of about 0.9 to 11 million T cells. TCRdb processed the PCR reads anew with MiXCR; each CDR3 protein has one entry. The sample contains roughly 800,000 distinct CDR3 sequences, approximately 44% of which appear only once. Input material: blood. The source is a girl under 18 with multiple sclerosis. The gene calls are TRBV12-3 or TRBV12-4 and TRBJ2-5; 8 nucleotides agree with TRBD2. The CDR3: CASTPGGETQYF. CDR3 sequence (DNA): TGTGCCAGCACCCCGGGGGGGGAGACCCAGTACTTC.